This T cell receptor beta chain was profiled in a study of blood T cell repertoires in COVID-19. Study context: Samples of COVID-19 (acute and convalescent) were obtained from the United States, Italy and Spain.

The ends lost 6 bases at V and 5 bases at J; junction bases unmatched: 8. Germline loops: CDR1 SNHLY, CDR2 FYNNEI. The CDR3 extends over 14 amino acids. Sequencing was performed with immunoSEQ multiplex PCR; in TCRdb, only in-frame clones are kept and a portion is missing. The sample lists about 400,000 clones; 85% to 90% were seen once. The receptor's source is a human donor in a cohort sampled during active COVID-19. Specimen: peripheral blood. The gene calls are TRBV2 and TRBJ1-1; 8 bases agree with TRBD1. CDR3 DNA: TGTGCCAGCAGATCCCAGGGGGCCGGGACTGAAGCTTTCTTT. It codes for CASRSQGAGTEAFF.